This T cell receptor (beta chain) was found in a study of blood T cell repertoires in COVID-19. At the level of the study: The United States, Italy and Spain provided the acute and convalescent COVID-19 samples.

Per the study methods: Amplification of reference gene primers provided the estimated nucleated cell counts. The table came from immunoSEQ multiplex PCR; TCRdb's copy has only in-frame clones and leaves some out. The DNA was the basis for D and trimming; V, J and clone size are from that table. This table has approximately 130,000 clones, approximately 80% appearing once. Germline V CDR1 and CDR2: SGHRS, YFSETQ. CDR3 length equals 14 residues. The trim removed 5 bases at V and 3 bases at J, leaving 6 bases unmatched. Sequencing was performed on peripheral blood. This rearrangement joins TRBV5-1 to TRBJ1-2, with 8 bases lining up with TRBD1. The TCR originated in a man at least 80 years old with acute or convalescent COVID-19. The CDR3 region has the DNA TGCGCCAGCAGATCCGGACAGGGTTACTATGGCTACACCTTC. Its translation is CASRSGQGYYGYTF.